This TCR beta chain was documented in a study of early T cells in non-severe SARS-CoV-2 infection. Study-level results: Matches to VDJdb favored anti-spike CD8 responses and missed private and CD4 specificities.

One entry per CDR3 protein, called by TCRdb with MiXCR from the 5' RACE reads. The data show tens of thousands of distinct CDR3 sequences, with over 5% seen just once and 5.5% to 8% held by the top ten. Between the trimmed V and J ends, which lost 7 bases and 7 bases, there was a span of 15 bases. CDR3 size: 13 residues. The germline V gene has CDR1 MNHEY and CDR2 SVGEGT. As regards this clonotype: As yet, its antigen is unknown.

This receptor was taken from an adult who was a healthcare worker with PCR-confirmed SARS-CoV-2 infection or an uninfected control (not recorded which). The V and J genes are TRBV6-2 or TRBV6-3 and TRBJ2-3; no firm D call. This specimen was whole blood, taken at baseline. CDR3 loop: CASKSDPRYTQYF. DNA of the CDR3: TGTGCCAGCAAGTCGGACCCACGATATACGCAGTATTTT.